This TCR beta chain was captured in a study of T cells in localized non-small cell lung cancer. In the case of this clone: Its cognate antigen is unknown.

The junction had 8 bases not matched to a gene; V was cut back by 6 bases and J by 5 bases. The germline gives CDR1 MNHGY, CDR2 SAAAGT. The CDR3 consists of 15 residues. Study findings and constraints: Out of the top 100 tumor clones, a median approximately 50 were seen in adjacent lung.

TCRdb's table, derived via immunoSEQ multiplex PCR, lists solely in-frame clones and lacks some. The table has 6,000 to 7,000 clones, roughly 44% seen once. Sample: lymph node tissue, taken before any cancer treatment. The V gene is TRBV6-8, the J gene TRBJ2-7; 12 bases align to TRBD1. The sequence was collected from a man aged 40 to 75 with stage I lung adenocarcinoma. The CDR3 DNA follows: TGTGCCAGCAGACCCGGGACAGGGGGCTTCGACGAGCAGTACTTC. Translation: CASRPGTGGFDEQYF.